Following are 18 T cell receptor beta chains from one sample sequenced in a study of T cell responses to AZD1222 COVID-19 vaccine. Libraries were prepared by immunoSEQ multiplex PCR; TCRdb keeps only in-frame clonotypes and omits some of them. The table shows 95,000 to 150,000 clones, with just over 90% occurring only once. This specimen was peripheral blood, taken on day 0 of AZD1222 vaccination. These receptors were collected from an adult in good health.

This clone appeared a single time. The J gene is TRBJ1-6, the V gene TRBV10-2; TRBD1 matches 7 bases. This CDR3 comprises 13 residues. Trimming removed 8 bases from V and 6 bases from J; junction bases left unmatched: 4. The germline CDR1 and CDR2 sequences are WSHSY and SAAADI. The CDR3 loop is CASGGQVNSPLHF. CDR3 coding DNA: TGCGCCAGCGGTGGACAGGTTAATTCACCCCTCCACTTT.

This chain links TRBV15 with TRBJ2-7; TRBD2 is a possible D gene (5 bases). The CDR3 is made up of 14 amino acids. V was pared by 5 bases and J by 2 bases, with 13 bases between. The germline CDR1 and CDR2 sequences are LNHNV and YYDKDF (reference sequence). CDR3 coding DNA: TGTGCCACCAGCCCCAGGACTGAAACCTACGAGCAGTACTTC. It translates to CATSPRTETYEQYF.

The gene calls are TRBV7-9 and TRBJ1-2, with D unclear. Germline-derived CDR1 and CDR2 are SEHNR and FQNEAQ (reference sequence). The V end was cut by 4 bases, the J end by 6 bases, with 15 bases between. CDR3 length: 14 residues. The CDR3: CASSWSIDGDGYTF. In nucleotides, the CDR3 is TGTGCCAGCAGCTGGTCCATAGACGGGGATGGCTACACCTTC.

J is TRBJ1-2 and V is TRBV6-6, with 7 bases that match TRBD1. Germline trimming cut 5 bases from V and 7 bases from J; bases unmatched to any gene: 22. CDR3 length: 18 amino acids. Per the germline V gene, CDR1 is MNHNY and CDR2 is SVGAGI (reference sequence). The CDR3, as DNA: TGTGCCAGCAGTCATCCCTCGCGGGGACAGAGCAGTAAAGGTGGCTACACCTTC. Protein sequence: CASSHPSRGQSSKGGYTF.

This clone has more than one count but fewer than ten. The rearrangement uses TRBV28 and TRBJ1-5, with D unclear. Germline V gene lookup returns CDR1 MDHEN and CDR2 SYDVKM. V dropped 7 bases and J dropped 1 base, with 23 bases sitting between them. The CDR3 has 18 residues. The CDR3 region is CASTGEGSAVVSNQPQHF. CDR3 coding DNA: TGTGCCAGCACCGGGGAGGGTTCAGCAGTGGTAAGCAATCAGCCCCAGCATTTT. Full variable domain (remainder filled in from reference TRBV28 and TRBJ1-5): DVKVTQSSRYLVKRTGEKVFLECVQDMDHENMFWYRQDPGLGLRLIYFSYDVKMKEKGDIPEGYSVSREKKERFSLILESASTNQTSMYLCASTGEGSAVVSNQPQHFGDGTRLSIL.

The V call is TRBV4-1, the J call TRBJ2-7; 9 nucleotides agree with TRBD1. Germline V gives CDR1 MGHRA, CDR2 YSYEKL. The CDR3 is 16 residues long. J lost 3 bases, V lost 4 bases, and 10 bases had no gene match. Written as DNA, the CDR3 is TGCGCCAGCAGCCTCAACGAAGGACAGGGGATCTACGAGCAGTACTTC. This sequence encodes CASSLNEGQGIYEQYF.

This CDR3 reads CASTKTGGLKETQYF. In DNA form, the CDR3 reads TGTGCCAGCACCAAAACGGGGGGCTTGAAAGAGACCCAGTACTTC. V is TRBV5-4 and J is TRBJ2-5, with D perhaps matching TRBD2 (7 bases). Trimming shortened V by 6 bases and J by 3 bases, and 18 bases separated the two germline ends. Germline V gene lookup returns CDR1 SGHNT and CDR2 YYREEE (reference sequence). CDR3 size: 15 residues.

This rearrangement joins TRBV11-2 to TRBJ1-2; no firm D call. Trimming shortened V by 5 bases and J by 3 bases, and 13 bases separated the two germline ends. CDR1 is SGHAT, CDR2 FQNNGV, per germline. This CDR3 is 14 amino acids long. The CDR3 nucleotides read TGTGCCAGCAGCCTCGGCTCCCTTGACTATGGCTACACCTTC. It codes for CASSLGSLDYGYTF.

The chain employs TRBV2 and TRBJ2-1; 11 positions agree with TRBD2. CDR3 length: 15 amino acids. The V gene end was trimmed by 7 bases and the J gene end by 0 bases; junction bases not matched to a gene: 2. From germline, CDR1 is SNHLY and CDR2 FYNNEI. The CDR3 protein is CASTSGRYSYNEQFF. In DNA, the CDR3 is TGTGCCAGCACTAGCGGGAGGTACTCCTACAATGAGCAGTTCTTC.

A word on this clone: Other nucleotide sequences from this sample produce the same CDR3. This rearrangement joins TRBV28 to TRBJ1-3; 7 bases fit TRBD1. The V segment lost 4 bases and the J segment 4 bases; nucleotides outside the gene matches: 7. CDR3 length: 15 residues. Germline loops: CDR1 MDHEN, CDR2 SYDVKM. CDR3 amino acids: CASSSAGTAGNTIYF. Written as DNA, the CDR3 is TGTGCCAGCAGTTCGGCCGGGACAGCAGGAAACACCATATATTTT.

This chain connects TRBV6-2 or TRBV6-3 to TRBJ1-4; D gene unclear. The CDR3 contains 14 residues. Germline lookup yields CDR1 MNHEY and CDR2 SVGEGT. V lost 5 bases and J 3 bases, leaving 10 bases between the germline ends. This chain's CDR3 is CASSHGWANEKLFF. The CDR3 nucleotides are TGTGCCAGCAGTCACGGATGGGCTAATGAAAAACTGTTTTTT.

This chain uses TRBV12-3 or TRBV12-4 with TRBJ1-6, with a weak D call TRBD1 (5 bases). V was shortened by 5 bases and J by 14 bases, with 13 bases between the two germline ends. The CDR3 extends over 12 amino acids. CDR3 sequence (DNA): TGTGCCAGCAGTCGGGGCGACAAAGCCCTCCACTTT. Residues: CASSRGDKALHF.

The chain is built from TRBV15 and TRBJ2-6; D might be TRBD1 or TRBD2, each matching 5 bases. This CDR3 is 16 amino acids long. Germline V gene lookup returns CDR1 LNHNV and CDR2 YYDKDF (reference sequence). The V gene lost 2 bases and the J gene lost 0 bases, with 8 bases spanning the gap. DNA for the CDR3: TGTGCCACCAGCAGATCGGGGCTCTCTGGGGCCAACGTCCTGACTTTC. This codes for CATSRSGLSGANVLTF.

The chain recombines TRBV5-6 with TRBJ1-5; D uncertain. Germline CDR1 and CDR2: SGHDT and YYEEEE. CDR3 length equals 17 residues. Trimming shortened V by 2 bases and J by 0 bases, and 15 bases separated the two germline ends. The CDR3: CASSLERGGYSNQPQHF. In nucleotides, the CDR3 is TGTGCCAGCAGCTTAGAGCGTGGCGGTTATAGCAATCAGCCCCAGCATTTT. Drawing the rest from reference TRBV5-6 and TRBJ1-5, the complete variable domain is DAGVTQSPTHLIKTRGQQVTLRCSPKSGHDTVSWYQQALGQGPQFIFQYYEEEERQRGNFPDRFSGHQFPNYSSELNVNALLLGDSALYLCASSLERGGYSNQPQHFGDGTRLSIL.

DNA of the CDR3: TGTGCCAGCAGTTTATCGAATCCAGGGAAAGAGACCCAGTACTTC. Translation: CASSLSNPGKETQYF. This chain uses TRBV27 with TRBJ2-5, with D possibly TRBD1 on 5 matching bases. V lost 0 bases to trimming and J lost 3 bases, with 11 bases between them. The CDR3 contains 15 residues. Looked up from germline, CDR1 is MNHEY and CDR2 is SMNVEV (reference sequence).

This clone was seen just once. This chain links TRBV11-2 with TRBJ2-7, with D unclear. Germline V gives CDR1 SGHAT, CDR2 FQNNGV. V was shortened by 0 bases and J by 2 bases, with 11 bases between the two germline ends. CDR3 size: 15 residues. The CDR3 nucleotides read TGTGCCAGCAGCTTAGAGGGCAGATCTACCTACGAGCAGTACTTC. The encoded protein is CASSLEGRSTYEQYF.

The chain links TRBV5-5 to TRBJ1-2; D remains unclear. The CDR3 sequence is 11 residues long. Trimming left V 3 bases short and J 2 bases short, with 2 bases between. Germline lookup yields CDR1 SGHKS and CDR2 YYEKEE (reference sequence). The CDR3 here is CASSSNYGYTF. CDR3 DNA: TGTGCCAGCAGCTCGAACTATGGCTACACCTTC.

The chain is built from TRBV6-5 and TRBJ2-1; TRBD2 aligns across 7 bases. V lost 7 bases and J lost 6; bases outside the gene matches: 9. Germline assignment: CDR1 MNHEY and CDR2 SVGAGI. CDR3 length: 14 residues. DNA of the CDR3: TGTGCCAGCACGGCCGGGAGGTGGATCAATGAGCAGTTCTTC. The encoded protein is CASTAGRWINEQFF.